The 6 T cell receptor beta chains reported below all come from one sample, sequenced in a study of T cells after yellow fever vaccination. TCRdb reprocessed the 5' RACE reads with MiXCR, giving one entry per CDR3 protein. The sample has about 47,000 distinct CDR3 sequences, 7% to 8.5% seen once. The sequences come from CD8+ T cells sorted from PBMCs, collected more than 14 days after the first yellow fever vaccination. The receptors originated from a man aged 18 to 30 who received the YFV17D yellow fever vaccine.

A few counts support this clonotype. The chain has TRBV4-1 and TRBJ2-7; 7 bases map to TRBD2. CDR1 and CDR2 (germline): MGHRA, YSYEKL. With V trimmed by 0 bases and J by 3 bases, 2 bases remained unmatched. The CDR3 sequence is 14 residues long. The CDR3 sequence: CASSQEWDYYEQYV. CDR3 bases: TGCGCCAGCAGCCAAGAGTGGGACTACTACGAGCAGTACGTC.

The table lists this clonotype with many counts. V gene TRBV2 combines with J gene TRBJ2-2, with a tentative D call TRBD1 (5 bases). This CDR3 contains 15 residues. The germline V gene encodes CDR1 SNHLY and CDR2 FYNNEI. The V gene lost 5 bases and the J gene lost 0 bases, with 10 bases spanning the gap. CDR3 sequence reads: CASSLTEANTGELFF. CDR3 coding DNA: TGTGCCAGCAGTCTGACAGAAGCGAACACCGGGGAGCTGTTTTTT.

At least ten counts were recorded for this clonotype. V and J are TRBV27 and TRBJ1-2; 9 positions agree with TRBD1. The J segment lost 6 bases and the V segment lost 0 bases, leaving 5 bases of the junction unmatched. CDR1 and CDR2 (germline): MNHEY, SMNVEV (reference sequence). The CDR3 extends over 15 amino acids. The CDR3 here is CASSLSYRGLNGYTF. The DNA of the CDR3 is TGTGCCAGCAGTTTATCGTACAGGGGGCTGAATGGCTACACCTTC.

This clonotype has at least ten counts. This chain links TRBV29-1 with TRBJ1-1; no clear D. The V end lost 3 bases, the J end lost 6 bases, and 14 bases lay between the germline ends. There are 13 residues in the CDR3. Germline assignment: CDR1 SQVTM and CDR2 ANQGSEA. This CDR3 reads CSVEVGFSPEAFF. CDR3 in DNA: TGCAGCGTTGAGGTGGGCTTTTCACCTGAAGCTTTCTTT.

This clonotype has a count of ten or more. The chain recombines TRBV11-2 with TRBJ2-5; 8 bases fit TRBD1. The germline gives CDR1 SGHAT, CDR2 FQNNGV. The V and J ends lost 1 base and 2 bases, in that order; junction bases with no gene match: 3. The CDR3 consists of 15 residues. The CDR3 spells CASSLGQGLQETQYF. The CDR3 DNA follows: TGTGCCAGCAGCTTAGGACAGGGGTTACAAGAGACCCAGTACTTC.

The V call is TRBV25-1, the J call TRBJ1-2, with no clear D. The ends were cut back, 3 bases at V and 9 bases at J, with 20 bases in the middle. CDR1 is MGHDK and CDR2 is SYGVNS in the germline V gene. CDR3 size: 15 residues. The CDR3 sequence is CASSEYGPTGLSYTF. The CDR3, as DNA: TGTGCCAGCAGTGAGTACGGTCCTACCGGATTGAGCTACACCTTC.